Listed below are T cell receptor beta chains from one sample, sequenced in a study of untreated major depressive disorder. Sequenced by immunoSEQ multiplex PCR; TCRdb stores in-frame clones only, minus some. The sample includes 17,000 or so clones, 92% of them seen just once. Input material: CD4+ T cells from PBMCs. These receptors came from a woman between 40 and 55 years old with major depressive disorder. The CDR3 runs from the conserved cysteine through the conserved F or W. The order of the fields is CDR3 protein, V gene, CDR3 length, J gene.

cdr3_aa: CASSILGGTEAFF
v_call: TRBV19
cdr3_length: 13
j_call: TRBJ1-1

cdr3_aa: CASSLMTGGSQPQHF
v_call: TRBV5-1
cdr3_length: 15
j_call: TRBJ1-5

cdr3_aa: CASSLKAGGPDTQYF
v_call: TRBV5-6
cdr3_length: 15
j_call: TRBJ2-3

cdr3_aa: CASSQERGHSTSGYTEAFF
v_call: TRBV4-1
cdr3_length: 19
j_call: TRBJ1-1

cdr3_aa: CASSLSADETQYF
v_call: TRBV5-1
cdr3_length: 13
j_call: TRBJ2-5

cdr3_aa: CASSLMLNTGELFF
v_call: TRBV7-7
cdr3_length: 14
j_call: TRBJ2-2

cdr3_aa: CASSLDPTTGNEQFF
v_call: TRBV7-3
cdr3_length: 15
j_call: TRBJ2-1

cdr3_aa: CASSFRAGSTDTQYF
v_call: TRBV11-2
cdr3_length: 15
j_call: TRBJ2-3

cdr3_aa: CASSSPDTQYF
v_call: TRBV6-5
cdr3_length: 11
j_call: TRBJ2-3

cdr3_aa: CASSLGASVNEQFF
v_call: TRBV5-1
cdr3_length: 14
j_call: TRBJ2-1

cdr3_aa: CASGVGTGNEKLFF
v_call: TRBV6-1
cdr3_length: 14
j_call: TRBJ1-4

cdr3_aa: CASTTIWTGLNYGYTF
v_call: TRBV19
cdr3_length: 16
j_call: TRBJ1-2

cdr3_aa: CASSLSLLAGGPDTQYF
v_call: TRBV7-7
cdr3_length: 17
j_call: TRBJ2-3

cdr3_aa: CASSFQTRRNQPQHF
v_call: TRBV19
cdr3_length: 15
j_call: TRBJ1-5

cdr3_aa: CASGRGYGYTF
v_call: TRBV7-3
cdr3_length: 11
j_call: TRBJ1-2

cdr3_aa: CASSPDRLNTGELFF
v_call: TRBV4-2
cdr3_length: 15
j_call: TRBJ2-2

cdr3_aa: CASGLVSLNRGRLANYGYTF
v_call: TRBV12-5
cdr3_length: 20
j_call: TRBJ1-2

cdr3_aa: CASSPRRASGVETQYF
v_call: TRBV9
cdr3_length: 16
j_call: TRBJ2-5

cdr3_aa: CASSQEPGGPEAFF
v_call: TRBV4-1
cdr3_length: 14
j_call: TRBJ1-1

cdr3_aa: CASSEFGGYTF
v_call: TRBV2
cdr3_length: 11
j_call: TRBJ1-2

cdr3_aa: CASSAGWDYGYTF
v_call: TRBV6-5
cdr3_length: 13
j_call: TRBJ1-2

cdr3_aa: CASRTGVEKLFF
v_call: TRBV2
cdr3_length: 12
j_call: TRBJ1-4

cdr3_aa: CASSLLGLRNQPQHF
v_call: TRBV7-2
cdr3_length: 15
j_call: TRBJ1-5

cdr3_aa: CAWTEQGAKTQYF
v_call: TRBV30
cdr3_length: 13
j_call: TRBJ2-5

cdr3_aa: CAWGGGGGNQPQHF
v_call: TRBV30
cdr3_length: 14
j_call: TRBJ1-5

cdr3_aa: CASSFGMNTEAFF
v_call: TRBV6-9
cdr3_length: 13
j_call: TRBJ1-1

cdr3_aa: CASSPNSGGATMNTEAFF
v_call: TRBV11-3
cdr3_length: 18
j_call: TRBJ1-1

cdr3_aa: CASSPPGTADNEKLFF
v_call: TRBV18
cdr3_length: 16
j_call: TRBJ1-4

cdr3_aa: CASGRGAGRSGNQPQHF
v_call: TRBV19
cdr3_length: 17
j_call: TRBJ1-5

cdr3_aa: CASSLGTRDMNTEAFF
v_call: TRBV11-2
cdr3_length: 16
j_call: TRBJ1-1

cdr3_aa: CASSIQREISTDTQYF
v_call: TRBV6-6
cdr3_length: 16
j_call: TRBJ2-3

cdr3_aa: CASSLGGGEGTIYF
v_call: TRBV7-9
cdr3_length: 14
j_call: TRBJ1-3